This TCR beta chain was profiled in a study of monozygotic twins with inflammatory bowel disease. Study-level findings and limits: A reduction in TCRbeta diversity (inverse Simpson) was seen in IBD patients relative to healthy co-twins. Among the T cells, different subtypes could not be distinguished.

A word on this clonotype: Its specificity is unknown.

From the 5' RACE reads, TCRdb lists one entry per CDR3 protein and no DNA. The listing contains around 210,000 distinct CDR3 sequences. The sample consisted of blood. This sequence originates from a human donor with ulcerative colitis or Crohn's disease, or a healthy co-twin of an affected twin (not recorded which).

CDR3 in amino acids: CASRSLGSSGNTIYF. This chain uses TRBV27 with TRBJ1-3. This CDR3 has 15 amino acids. Germline V gene lookup returns CDR1 MNHEY and CDR2 SMNVEV (reference sequence).